Below, 30 T cell receptor beta chains from the same sample are listed, as sequenced in a study of T cell changes during pregnancy in multiple sclerosis. Generated by immunoSEQ multiplex PCR, the TCRdb table keeps only in-frame clones and is missing some. This sample has tens of thousands of clones; 85% to 95% occur once, and the top ten carry roughly 2%. Here the sequenced sample was peripheral blood, taken in the third trimester of pregnancy. The source of these receptors is a female donor in good health, enrolled as a control in a pregnancy study.

The chain combines TRBV19 with TRBJ2-2, with a tentative D call TRBD1 (5 bases). Germline V gene lookup returns CDR1 LNHDA and CDR2 SQIVND (reference sequence). The CDR3 consists of 13 residues. Trimming took off 5 bases at V and 3 bases at J, with 7 bases between the two ends. For the CDR3, the DNA is TGTGCCAGTAGTGGCAGGGACACCGGGGAGCTGTTTTTT. The encoded protein is CASSGRDTGELFF.

V gene TRBV27 combines with J gene TRBJ2-3, with no clear D. Germline CDR1 is MNHEY and CDR2 is SMNVEV (reference sequence). Trimming stripped 6 bases from V and 2 bases from J, with 9 bases between. The CDR3 spans 13 residues. As DNA, the CDR3 is TGTGCCAGCAGGACACCGATCACAGATACGCAGTATTTT. Its protein product is CASRTPITDTQYF.

J is TRBJ2-7 and V is TRBV5-6; 11 nucleotides match TRBD1. With 0 bases clipped from V and 3 bases from J, the junction kept 2 bases outside the gene matches. The CDR3 is 15 amino acids. Germline-derived CDR1 and CDR2 are SGHDT and YYEEEE. CDR3 sequence: CASSLAGTGGYEQYF. In DNA form, the CDR3 reads TGTGCCAGCAGCTTGGCCGGGACAGGGGGCTACGAGCAGTACTTC.

The J gene is TRBJ1-6, the V gene TRBV2; a weak D match, TRBD1 (5 bases). CDR3 size: 13 residues. Trimming pared 6 bases from V and 8 bases from J, leaving 11 bases between. Germline CDR1 reads SNHLY; CDR2 reads FYNNEI. Here the CDR3 reads CASSREVDSPLHF. The CDR3 region has the DNA TGTGCCAGCAGCAGGGAGGTGGATTCACCCCTCCACTTT.

The CDR3 is CASSERVGLAAGNEQFF. CDR3 in DNA: TGTGCCAGCAGTGAAAGGGTCGGACTAGCGGCCGGCAATGAGCAGTTCTTC. This chain links TRBV2 with TRBJ2-1; 10 nucleotides match TRBD2. Per the germline V gene, CDR1 is SNHLY and CDR2 is FYNNEI. Losses at the gene ends were 2 bases for V and 6 bases for J; bases not matched to a gene: 10. The CDR3 is made up of 17 amino acids.

V is TRBV5-1 and J is TRBJ2-7; tentatively, D is TRBD1 (5 bases). CDR3 size: 12 residues. Germline CDR1 is SGHRS and CDR2 is YFSETQ. V lost 2 bases and J lost 6, with 9 bases in between. The CDR3 DNA is TGCGCCAGCAGCTTCAGGGTGGGCGAGCAGTACTTC. Encoded protein: CASSFRVGEQYF. The whole variable domain, filled in from reference TRBV5-1 and TRBJ2-7, reads KAGVTQTPRYLIKTRGQQVTLSCSPISGHRSVSWYQQTPGQGLQFLFEYFSETQRNKGNFPGRFSGRQFSNSRSEMNVSTLELGDSALYLCASSFRVGEQYFGPGTRLTVT.

The V gene is TRBV19, the J gene TRBJ1-2, with D unclear. CDR1 LNHDA and CDR2 SQIVND come from the germline V gene (reference sequence). The CDR3 is 13 residues long. The ends were cut back, 5 bases at V and 8 bases at J, with 15 bases in the middle. This CDR3 is CASSGYAGDGYTF. CDR3 DNA sequence: TGTGCCAGTAGTGGTTACGCTGGAGACGGCTACACCTTC.

The chain has TRBV2 and TRBJ1-5, with D tentatively TRBD1 (5 bases). This CDR3 has 13 amino acids. The germline CDR1 and CDR2 sequences are SNHLY and FYNNEI. The V and J ends lost 7 bases and 3 bases respectively, with 10 bases between them. This CDR3 is CASNQGNNQPQHF. The CDR3 nucleotides read TGTGCCAGCAATCAGGGAAACAATCAGCCCCAGCATTTT.

The chain carries TRBV6-1 and TRBJ2-7, with 11 nucleotides matching TRBD1. The ends lost 6 bases at V and 7 bases at J; junction bases unmatched: 8. Per germline, CDR1 MNHNS and CDR2 SASEGT. This CDR3 has 14 amino acids. In DNA form, the CDR3 reads TGTGCCAGCAGGCCGGGACAGGGGGTTGGTGAGCAGTACTTC. Translation: CASRPGQGVGEQYF.

The chain has TRBV5-1 and TRBJ2-3, with TRBD2 matching over 8 bases. J lost 4 bases, V lost 1 base, and 5 bases had no gene match. The length of the CDR3 is 15 residues. Germline V CDR1 and CDR2: SGHRS, YFSETQ. The CDR3 spells CASSLSTGGADTQYF. CDR3 coding DNA: TGCGCCAGCAGCTTGTCTACGGGGGGGGCAGATACGCAGTATTTT.

The rearrangement uses TRBV19 and TRBJ2-1; D gene uncertain. Trimming removed 5 bases from V and 0 bases from J, with 8 bases in between. CDR3 length: 14 amino acids. Germline CDR1 and CDR2: LNHDA and SQIVND (reference sequence). This chain's CDR3 is CASSLLSSYNEQFF. In DNA, the CDR3 is TGTGCCAGTAGTCTGCTGAGCTCCTACAATGAGCAGTTCTTC.

This chain joins TRBV6-5 and TRBJ2-7; 7 nucleotides agree with TRBD2. The CDR3 is 13 residues long. V was pared by 7 bases and J by 2 bases, with 5 bases of the junction left unmatched. From germline, CDR1 is MNHEY and CDR2 SVGAGI. The CDR3 spells CASIRTRPYEQYF. CDR3 bases: TGTGCCAGCATCCGGACTAGACCCTACGAGCAGTACTTC.

The chain is built from TRBV18 and TRBJ2-4; 8 nucleotides line up with TRBD2. Germline V gives CDR1 KGHSH, CDR2 LQKENI. With 1 base clipped from V and 6 bases from J, the junction kept 17 bases outside the gene matches. The CDR3 runs to 19 residues. The DNA for the CDR3 is TGTGCCAGCTCACCACTGATATTAGCGGGGCCCGCCGTGGGAAACATTCAGTACTTC. It yields the protein CASSPLILAGPAVGNIQYF.

This CDR3 reads CSVELEETQYF. As DNA, the CDR3 is TGCAGCGTTGAGCTAGAAGAGACCCAGTACTTC. J is TRBJ2-5 and V is TRBV29-1; D is undetermined. Deletions cut 3 bases from V and 3 bases from J, with 5 bases between. Germline loops: CDR1 SQVTM, CDR2 ANQGSEA. The CDR3 extends over 11 amino acids.

The chain carries TRBV11-1 and TRBJ2-3, with 7 bases lining up with TRBD1. J gave up 4 bases and V 5 bases, and 9 bases lay outside the gene matches. Germline CDR1 is SGHAT and CDR2 is FQDESV (reference sequence). The CDR3 is 15 residues long. This CDR3 reads CASSRSLTGPDTQYF. DNA for the CDR3: TGTGCCAGCAGCCGATCGTTGACAGGGCCAGATACGCAGTATTTT.

This clone was seen once. This chain uses TRBV11-2 with TRBJ1-2; 12 bases line up with TRBD1. V shed 6 bases, J shed 4 bases, and the junction held 12 bases outside the gene matches. The CDR3 runs 17 residues. Germline V gene lookup returns CDR1 SGHAT and CDR2 FQNNGV. CDR3 sequence reads: CASSVGTGGLSAYGYTF. The CDR3 DNA follows: TGTGCCAGCAGTGTGGGGACAGGGGGCCTCTCGGCCTATGGCTACACCTTC.

The chain employs TRBV19 and TRBJ2-7, with 8 bases lining up with TRBD2. This CDR3 spans 13 amino acids. The germline V gene encodes CDR1 LNHDA and CDR2 SQIVND (reference sequence). Unmatched junction bases numbered 4, after V lost 4 bases and J lost 5 bases. The chain's CDR3 is CASSNGGAHEQYF. CDR3 coding DNA: TGTGCCAGTAGTAACGGGGGGGCCCACGAGCAGTACTTC.

The chain links TRBV27 to TRBJ2-3, with D possibly being TRBD1 (6 bases). This CDR3 is 16 amino acids long. Germline-derived CDR1 and CDR2 are MNHEY and SMNVEV (reference sequence). The ends were cut back, 3 bases at V and 2 bases at J, with 15 bases in the middle. In nucleotides, the CDR3 is TGTGCCAGCAGTTTTACGCCTAAGGGGGTCACAGATACGCAGTATTTT. Its translation is CASSFTPKGVTDTQYF.

The chain is built from TRBV4-2 and TRBJ2-3, with 8 bases that match TRBD2. The CDR3 is 16 amino acids. The ends lost 1 base at V and 2 bases at J; junction bases unmatched: 5. In germline, CDR1 is LGHNA, CDR2 YNFKEQ. The CDR3 protein is CASSQVGGGSTDTQYF. The CDR3 DNA reads TGTGCCAGCAGCCAAGTTGGCGGGGGGTCCACAGATACGCAGTATTTT.

This chain links TRBV7-2 with TRBJ2-3; 9 positions match TRBD2. Losses at the gene ends were 6 bases for V and 4 bases for J; bases not matched to a gene: 8. This CDR3 spans 15 amino acids. Germline CDR1 is SGHTA and CDR2 is FQGNSA. In DNA, the CDR3 is TGTGCCAGCAGTCCGGGACTAGCTAGTTCAGATACGCAGTATTTT. Protein sequence: CASSPGLASSDTQYF.

J is TRBJ1-2 and V is TRBV10-2; 7 nucleotides agree with TRBD1. The CDR3 is 15 amino acids. J gave up 8 bases and V 0 bases, and 9 bases lay outside the gene matches. Germline V gives CDR1 WSHSY, CDR2 SAAADI. The CDR3 spells CASSESVVRQGGYTF. CDR3 nucleotides: TGCGCCAGCAGTGAGTCGGTAGTACGACAGGGCGGCTACACCTTC.

V is TRBV10-3 and J is TRBJ2-7; tentatively, D is TRBD1 (6 bases). Trimming took off 10 bases at V and 3 bases at J, with 10 bases between the two ends. CDR1 is ENHRY, CDR2 SYGVKD, per germline. This CDR3 is built from 11 residues. The CDR3 loop reads CATRGGYEQYF. CDR3 DNA sequence: TGTGCCACCCGAGGGGGCTACGAGCAGTACTTC.

The chain combines TRBV27 with TRBJ2-1, with TRBD1 matching 11 bases. V gave up 7 bases and J gave up 7 bases; unmatched junction bases: 12. This CDR3 is 16 amino acids long. Germline CDR1 and CDR2: MNHEY and SMNVEV (reference sequence). The CDR3 region is CASNPLFGQGANEQFF. The CDR3 DNA is TGTGCCAGCAATCCCCTGTTCGGACAGGGGGCAAATGAGCAGTTCTTC.

The chain joins TRBV5-1 to TRBJ2-5, with a weak D call TRBD1 (5 bases). Germline V gene lookup returns CDR1 SGHRS and CDR2 YFSETQ. Deletions cut 2 bases from V and 1 base from J, with 9 bases between. The CDR3 contains 14 residues. The CDR3 DNA follows: TGCGCCAGCAGCTTAGGGGCGCTCCAAGAGACCCAGTACTTC. Amino acids: CASSLGALQETQYF.

This clone was counted between two and nine times. This chain connects TRBV7-2 to TRBJ2-2; 11 positions agree with TRBD2. Losses at the gene ends were 3 bases for V and 7 bases for J; bases not matched to a gene: 10. There are 17 residues in the CDR3. The germline V gene encodes CDR1 SGHTA and CDR2 FQGNSA. CDR3 coding DNA: TGTGCCAGCAGCTTGTCACTAGCGGGAGACGGTATCGGGGAGCTGTTTTTT. Its protein is CASSLSLAGDGIGELFF. Supplemented by reference TRBV7-2 and TRBJ2-2, the full variable domain reads GAGVSQSPSNKVTEKGKDVELRCDPISGHTALYWYRQSLGQGLEFLIYFQGNSAPDKSGLPSDRFSAERTGGSVSTLTIQRTQQEDSAVYLCASSLSLAGDGIGELFFGEGSRLTVL.

The chain recombines TRBV7-2 with TRBJ2-5; 8 bases match TRBD2. The CDR3 loop spans 13 amino acids. Trimming removed 4 bases from V and 9 bases from J; junction bases left unmatched: 7. Germline CDR1 is SGHTA and CDR2 is FQGNSA. CDR3 nucleotide sequence: TGTGCCAGCAGCTACGGGGGGGCTCGGTCCCAGTACTTC. Translating it yields CASSYGGARSQYF.

The chain carries TRBV6-5 and TRBJ1-2, with TRBD1 matching 8 bases. The trim removed 6 bases at V and 8 bases at J, leaving 5 bases unmatched. The CDR3 extends over 12 amino acids. CDR1 is MNHEY, CDR2 SVGAGI, per germline. CDR3 residues: CASRDRVGGYTF. CDR3 bases: TGTGCCAGCAGGGACAGGGTTGGGGGCTACACCTTC.

V and J are TRBV6-5 and TRBJ2-5; TRBD2 agrees at 9 bases. Germline-derived CDR1 and CDR2 are MNHEY and SVGAGI. V was clipped by 4 bases and J by 7 bases; unmatched bases: 10. The CDR3 is made up of 15 amino acids. The CDR3 DNA follows: TGTGCCAGCAGTTCCCTCGGGGTAGCGGGGGTGACCCAGTACTTC. It encodes CASSSLGVAGVTQYF.

This chain joins TRBV28 and TRBJ2-7; 11 bases agree with TRBD2. Germline V CDR1 and CDR2: MDHEN, SYDVKM. With V trimmed by 5 bases and J by 2 bases, 5 bases remained unmatched. This CDR3 region has 15 residues. CDR3 DNA sequence: TGTGCCAGCAGTCCCGGACTAGCGGGCACCTACGAGCAGTACTTC. This translates into CASSPGLAGTYEQYF.

The chain uses TRBV30 and TRBJ2-7; D is unclear. The CDR3 length is 12 residues. Germline V gene lookup returns CDR1 GTSNPN and CDR2 SVGIG (reference sequence). The ends were cut back, 1 base at V and 10 bases at J, with 14 bases in the middle. In nucleotides, the CDR3 is TGTGCCTGGAGTGGCGGCACGCATTTTCAGTACTTC. Translated, it gives CAWSGGTHFQYF. Full variable domain (missing parts from reference TRBV30 and TRBJ2-7): SQTIHQWPATLVQPVGSPLSLECTVEGTSNPNLYWYRQAAGRGLQLLFYSVGIGQISSEVPQNLSASRPQDRQFILSSKKLLLSDSGFYLCAWSGGTHFQYFGPGTRLTVT.